The 25 T cell receptor beta chains in this list originate from one sample, sequenced in a study of chemoradiotherapy in HPV16-positive cancers (dated 2022 in TCRdb). The library was generated by the immunoSEQ multiplex PCR assay. Not all clones reach the TCRdb copy of this immuneACCESS table, which keeps in-frame sequences only. Checked studies attribute under half of the gap to unresolved V genes and leave the rest unexplained. The sample yields tens of thousands of clones; 90% were counted once. The top ten clones comprise around 3.5% of the sample. The source was blood, collected from a patient who underwent chemoradiotherapy. The origin of the receptors is a human donor with HPV-associated anogenital cancer.

The CDR3 DNA follows: TGTGCCAGTAGTGCCGGGGGTGGAGAGACCCAGTACTTC. Amino acids: CASSAGGGETQYF. The chain is built from TRBV19 and TRBJ2-5; the D gene is possibly TRBD2 (6 bases). CDR3 length: 13 residues. Germline assignment: CDR1 LNHDA and CDR2 SQIVND (reference sequence). Trimming stripped 5 bases from V and 4 bases from J, with 11 bases between.

The chain employs TRBV11-2 and TRBJ2-5; TRBD2 matches 11 bases. The CDR3 runs to 17 residues. Per germline, CDR1 SGHAT and CDR2 FQNNGV. The V gene end was trimmed by 5 bases and the J gene end by 2 bases; junction bases not matched to a gene: 10. This chain's CDR3 is CASSATTSGSLQETQYF. For the CDR3, the DNA is TGTGCCAGCAGCGCGACTACTAGCGGGAGTTTACAAGAGACCCAGTACTTC.

This chain links TRBV7-3 with TRBJ2-3; unclear D gene. Germline V lookup: CDR1 SGHTA, CDR2 FQGTGA. The germline V and J ends were trimmed by 1 base and 5 bases, with 7 bases remaining between them. The CDR3 has 13 amino acids. The CDR3 protein is CASSLNQGDTQYF. In DNA form, the CDR3 reads TGTGCCAGCAGCTTAAATCAAGGAGATACGCAGTATTTT.

The CDR3 DNA follows: TGTGCCAGCAGTGACGGGGGGAACACTGAAGCTTTCTTT. Its protein product is CASSDGGNTEAFF. The V and J genes are TRBV6-4 and TRBJ1-1, with D possibly matching TRBD1 (5 bases). The CDR3 totals 13 residues. V lost 2 bases and J 1 base, leaving 5 bases between the germline ends. CDR1 and CDR2 from the germline V gene are MRHNA and SNTAGT.

The rearrangement uses TRBV5-1 and TRBJ2-7, with D uncertain. The CDR3 length is 13 residues. The V gene's germline CDR1 is SGHRS and CDR2 YFSETQ. V lost 0 bases and J lost 2, with 6 bases in between. This CDR3 reads CASSLDGPYEQYF. CDR3 DNA: TGCGCCAGCAGCTTGGACGGACCCTACGAGCAGTACTTC. Together with reference TRBV5-1 and TRBJ2-7, the CDR3 gives the full variable domain: KAGVTQTPRYLIKTRGQQVTLSCSPISGHRSVSWYQQTPGQGLQFLFEYFSETQRNKGNFPGRFSGRQFSNSRSEMNVSTLELGDSALYLCASSLDGPYEQYFGPGTRLTVT.

This clone was detected only once. The rearrangement joins TRBV4-3 to TRBJ2-7; 7 bases are a match to TRBD1. J lost 0 bases, V lost 3 bases, and 5 bases had no gene match. CDR1 and CDR2 from the germline V gene are LGHNA and YSLEER. There are 15 residues in the CDR3. DNA for the CDR3: TGCGCCAGCAGCCAGGCGACAGGGAGCTCCTACGAGCAGTACTTC. It yields the protein CASSQATGSSYEQYF.

The CDR3 DNA is TGTGCCAGCAGTTATCAGAAAAGGGGTAACACTGAAGCTTTCTTT. As protein: CASSYQKRGNTEAFF. The V and J genes are TRBV6-5 and TRBJ1-1, with TRBD1 as a possible D gene (5 bases). Trimming pared 3 bases from V and 2 bases from J, leaving 13 bases between. The germline V gene has CDR1 MNHEY and CDR2 SVGAGI. This CDR3 comprises 15 residues.

CDR3 nucleotides: TGTGCCAGCAGTCCGGGACAGCTACAAGAGACCCAGTACTTC. As protein: CASSPGQLQETQYF. The chain couples TRBV9 to TRBJ2-5; 7 bases agree with TRBD1. J lost 2 bases, V lost 5 bases, and 6 bases had no gene match. CDR1 is SGDLS and CDR2 is YYNGEE in the germline V gene. This CDR3 has 14 amino acids. The full variable domain, in which reference TRBV9 and TRBJ2-5 provide the parts outside the CDR3, is DSGVTQTPKHLITATGQRVTLRCSPRSGDLSVYWYQQSLDQGLQFLIQYYNGEERAKGNILERFSAQQFPDLHSELNLSSLELGDSALYFCASSPGQLQETQYFGPGTRLLVL.

The chain joins TRBV27 to TRBJ1-2; D unclear. The CDR3 covers 13 residues. With 5 bases removed from V and 8 bases from J, the gap between germline ends came to 15 bases. Germline V gene sequence: CDR1 MNHEY, CDR2 SMNVEV (reference sequence). Written as DNA, the CDR3 is TGTGCCAGCAGTCCCCTCCTACCTGGAGGCTACACCTTC. It is translated as CASSPLLPGGYTF.

This sequence joins TRBV5-1 and TRBJ1-5; perhaps TRBD1 as D (6 bases). V was trimmed by 4 bases and J by 4 bases, leaving 12 bases between them. Germline lookup yields CDR1 SGHRS and CDR2 YFSETQ. The CDR3 is 14 amino acids. The CDR3 region is CASSPGQPNQPQHF. The CDR3 region has the DNA TGCGCCAGCAGCCCCGGACAGCCTAATCAGCCCCAGCATTTT. The complete variable domain, with remaining parts taken from reference TRBV5-1 and TRBJ1-5, reads KAGVTQTPRYLIKTRGQQVTLSCSPISGHRSVSWYQQTPGQGLQFLFEYFSETQRNKGNFPGRFSGRQFSNSRSEMNVSTLELGDSALYLCASSPGQPNQPQHFGDGTRLSIL.

This chain joins TRBV5-4 and TRBJ2-2; the D is unclear. There are 15 residues in the CDR3. Trimming pared 5 bases from V and 7 bases from J, leaving 18 bases between. Germline V gives CDR1 SGHNT, CDR2 YYREEE (reference sequence). The DNA of the CDR3 is TGTGCCAGCAGTAAGGACCTTACCTTGGTCGGGGAGCTGTTTTTT. Its translation: CASSKDLTLVGELFF.

This clone was observed a few times. J is TRBJ1-1 and V is TRBV28; the D is unclear. Between the trimmed V and J ends, which lost 2 bases and 12 bases, there was a span of 13 bases. The CDR3 runs to 12 residues. CDR1 MDHEN and CDR2 SYDVKM come from the germline V gene. The CDR3: CASSLGSGSTFF. The CDR3 DNA is TGTGCCAGCAGTTTAGGGTCAGGCAGCACTTTCTTT.

V and J are TRBV9 and TRBJ2-1, with 10 bases identical to TRBD2. V lost 2 bases, J lost 7 bases, and 0 bases stayed unmatched. Germline CDR1 SGDLS, CDR2 YYNGEE. CDR3 length equals 13 residues. The CDR3 reads CASSVGLANEQFF. CDR3 coding DNA: TGTGCCAGCAGCGTGGGACTAGCGAATGAGCAGTTCTTC.

This clone was seen only once. V gene TRBV19 combines with J gene TRBJ2-5; D might be TRBD2 (7 bases). From germline, CDR1 is LNHDA and CDR2 SQIVND (reference sequence). The CDR3 is 14 residues long. Trimming stripped 9 bases from V and 1 base from J, with 15 bases between. The CDR3 DNA reads TGTGCCAGCTCGAGGGGGGGGCTCCAAGAGACCCAGTACTTC. Its translation: CASSRGGLQETQYF.

The chain uses TRBV5-4 and TRBJ1-2; D unclear. V dropped 0 bases and J dropped 4 bases, with 10 bases sitting between them. Per germline, CDR1 SGHNT and CDR2 YYREEE (reference sequence). The CDR3 length is 14 residues. The CDR3, as DNA: TGTGCCAGCAGCTTGGCGGGTCCCATCTATGGCTACACCTTC. It yields the protein CASSLAGPIYGYTF.

The V call is TRBV5-1, the J call TRBJ2-1, with TRBD1 matching over 11 bases. Germline V lookup: CDR1 SGHRS, CDR2 YFSETQ. J was trimmed by 4 bases and V by 2 bases; bases with no gene match: 2. The CDR3 is 15 amino acids. The CDR3 region is CASSFGQGAYNEQFF. CDR3 coding DNA: TGCGCCAGCAGCTTCGGACAGGGGGCGTACAATGAGCAGTTCTTC.

The chain recombines TRBV4-3 with TRBJ1-2; D uncertain. The V end was cut by 1 base, the J end by 7 bases, with 16 bases between. The CDR3 consists of 15 residues. In germline, CDR1 is LGHNA, CDR2 YSLEER. The CDR3 DNA reads as TGCGCCAGCAGCCAAGTCAGGCGGGGTACAATTGGCTACACCTTC. It encodes CASSQVRRGTIGYTF.

The chain couples TRBV27 to TRBJ2-7; TRBD1 aligns across 11 bases. The CDR3 has 14 residues. The V gene end was trimmed by 5 bases and the J gene end by 6 bases; junction bases not matched to a gene: 6. Germline loops: CDR1 MNHEY, CDR2 SMNVEV (reference sequence). DNA of the CDR3: TGTGCCAGCAGTGGGTGGGGACAGGGGGTCGAGCAGTACTTC. It yields the protein CASSGWGQGVEQYF.

This rearrangement joins TRBV2 to TRBJ2-7; 7 nucleotides align to TRBD1. V dropped 7 bases and J dropped 4; count of bases not matched to a gene: 7. Germline V CDR1 and CDR2: SNHLY, FYNNEI. The CDR3 has 13 amino acids. CDR3 nucleotides: TGTGCCAGCACCCTAACCAGGGGGTACGAGCAGTACTTC. Amino acids: CASTLTRGYEQYF.

In DNA form, the CDR3 reads TGCAGCGTTGGGTCGGGGGTCGAGCAGTACTTC. This codes for CSVGSGVEQYF. This chain links TRBV29-1 with TRBJ2-7, with a weak D call TRBD2 (6 bases). V lost 4 bases and J 6 bases, leaving 10 bases between the germline ends. The CDR3 extends over 11 amino acids. Germline values: CDR1 SQVTM, CDR2 ANQGSEA.

The chain has TRBV18 and TRBJ1-2, with D uncertain. The V and J ends lost 1 base and 4 bases respectively, with 31 bases between them. CDR1 KGHSH and CDR2 LQKENI come from the germline V gene. The CDR3 has 21 residues. In DNA, the CDR3 is TGTGCCAGCTCACCACAGGGAGCGAGAGGAGCTATGGCTACAATCCGCTATGGCTACACCTTC. It specifies CASSPQGARGAMATIRYGYTF.

The chain combines TRBV28 with TRBJ2-5, with 11 bases lining up with TRBD2. The DNA end favors TRBJ2-7, so the J call may be wrong. This CDR3 region has 16 residues. Per the germline V gene, CDR1 is MDHEN and CDR2 is SYDVKM. The CDR3 sequence is CASSFHSLAGVNEQYF. CDR3 nucleotide sequence: TGTGCCAGCAGTTTTCACTCACTAGCGGGAGTAAACGAGCAGTACTTC.

The chain employs TRBV19 and TRBJ2-1; D tentatively reads TRBD1 or TRBD2 (6 bases each). The germline V and J ends were trimmed by 1 base and 4 bases, with 14 bases remaining between them. The germline V gene encodes CDR1 LNHDA and CDR2 SQIVND (reference sequence). The length of the CDR3 is 16 residues. CDR3 in amino acids: CASSIGGAVGYNEQFF. The CDR3 nucleotides are TGTGCCAGTAGTATAGGGGGGGCAGTCGGATACAATGAGCAGTTCTTC.

The table lists this clone with a count of one. The J gene is TRBJ2-7, the V gene TRBV29-1, with a possible D match to TRBD1 (6 bases). CDR1 is SQVTM and CDR2 is ANQGSEA in the germline V gene. V was shortened by 4 bases and J by 5 bases, with 18 bases between the two germline ends. The CDR3 totals 14 residues. The CDR3 coding sequence is TGCAGCGTTGCCAACCTTCAAACAGGGAACGAGCAGTACTTC. It yields the protein CSVANLQTGNEQYF.

The chain carries TRBV6-1 and TRBJ1-4, with a tentative D call TRBD1 (6 bases). CDR3 size: 15 residues. Trimming shortened V by 1 base and J by 10 bases, and 16 bases separated the two germline ends. CDR1 and CDR2 from the germline V gene are MNHNS and SASEGT. CDR3 sequence: CASSEGLVGRGKLFF. CDR3 bases: TGTGCCAGCAGTGAAGGGTTGGTGGGCAGGGGAAAACTGTTTTTT.